Presented here are 22 T cell receptor beta chains from one specimen sequenced in a study of cytomegalovirus exposure and HLA in healthy donors. Both 60 Vbeta primers and 13 Jbeta primers went into the PCR. Profiling relied on immunoSEQ multiplex PCR, and the TCRdb table lists in-frame clones only, not all of them. The sample lists fewer than 150,000 clones; 76% were seen once. Specimen: PBMCs. These receptors were collected from a man aged 40-55 years in good health and CMV-seronegative.

This chain joins TRBV28 and TRBJ2-7; D possibly corresponds to TRBD1 (6 bases). Per germline, CDR1 MDHEN and CDR2 SYDVKM. Trimming cost V 3 bases and J 2 bases, with 11 bases left between them. The CDR3 is 14 amino acids. DNA for the CDR3: TGTGCCAGCAGTTTGACCAGGGGTCCCTACGAGCAGTACTTC. Residues: CASSLTRGPYEQYF. The variable domain in full, with the rest retrieved from reference TRBV28 and TRBJ2-7, is DVKVTQSSRYLVKRTGEKVFLECVQDMDHENMFWYRQDPGLGLRLIYFSYDVKMKEKGDIPEGYSVSREKKERFSLILESASTNQTSMYLCASSLTRGPYEQYFGPGTRLTVT.

This clone occurred once. V usage is TRBV6-1 and J usage is TRBJ2-3, with D possibly TRBD2 on 5 matching bases. This CDR3 spans 14 amino acids. CDR1 MNHNS and CDR2 SASEGT come from the germline V gene. Trimming took 8 bases from V and 2 from J, leaving 14 bases between them. The CDR3 reads CASSPSPVTDTQYF. CDR3 nucleotide sequence: TGTGCCAGCTCCCCTAGCCCAGTCACAGATACGCAGTATTTT.

This rearrangement joins TRBV7-9 to TRBJ1-1, with TRBD1 identical over 8 bases. This CDR3 comprises 16 residues. Germline V gives CDR1 SEHNR, CDR2 FQNEAQ (reference sequence). Trimming took 6 bases from V and 1 from J; bases not matched to a gene: 10. The CDR3 DNA sequence: TGTGCCAGCAGGGACGGACAGGGAGAGTCGAACACTGAAGCTTTCTTT. Translating it yields CASRDGQGESNTEAFF.

This clone has only one observation. The chain employs TRBV4-1 and TRBJ1-4; 10 nucleotides align to TRBD1. Germline CDR1 and CDR2: MGHRA and YSYEKL. This CDR3 region has 18 residues. The trim removed 4 bases at V and 2 bases at J, leaving 10 bases unmatched. CDR3 bases: TGCGCCAGCAGCCTGTATCCGGGACAGGGGACGACTAATGAAAAACTGTTTTTT. Translated, it gives CASSLYPGQGTTNEKLFF.

The rearrangement joins TRBV29-1 to TRBJ2-3; TRBD2 matches at 10 bases. V was pared by 7 bases and J by 1 base, with 11 bases of the junction left unmatched. Germline CDR1 reads SQVTM; CDR2 reads ANQGSEA. The CDR3 totals 16 residues. This chain's CDR3 is CSGIAGGLSGTDTQYF. The CDR3 DNA sequence: TGCAGCGGGATAGCGGGGGGCCTCTCGGGCACAGATACGCAGTATTTT.

The rearrangement joins TRBV7-2 to TRBJ2-7; D may be TRBD1 (6 bases). V lost 0 bases to trimming and J lost 0 bases, with 12 bases between them. The CDR3 runs to 16 residues. Germline CDR1 reads SGHTA; CDR2 reads FQGNSA. CDR3 loop: CASSLAPGAFSYEQYF. CDR3 nucleotide sequence: TGTGCCAGCAGCTTAGCGCCAGGGGCCTTCTCCTACGAGCAGTACTTC.

This sequence joins TRBV6-6 and TRBJ2-3; D ambiguous. The CDR3 totals 14 residues. V was shortened by 1 base and J by 2 bases, with 7 bases between the two germline ends. The germline V gene encodes CDR1 MNHNY and CDR2 SVGAGI (reference sequence). The DNA for the CDR3 is TGTGCCAGCAGTTACTGGCGGATCACAGATACGCAGTATTTT. It is translated as CASSYWRITDTQYF.

This clone has a single count. The genes are TRBV4-3 and TRBJ2-3; 12 nucleotides line up with TRBD2. Germline V gives CDR1 LGHNA, CDR2 YSLEER. The trim removed 4 bases at V and 2 bases at J, leaving 4 bases unmatched. The CDR3 runs 16 residues. The CDR3 DNA reads as TGCGCCAGCAGCCCCCGGACTAGCGGGGCCACAGATACGCAGTATTTT. Protein product: CASSPRTSGATDTQYF.

This clone showed up just a few times. The rearrangement links TRBV7-2 to TRBJ1-4, with TRBD1 matching over 7 bases. Germline V gives CDR1 SGHTA, CDR2 FQGNSA. There are 16 residues in the CDR3. The V segment lost 4 bases and the J segment 3 bases; nucleotides outside the gene matches: 8. Here the CDR3 DNA reads TGTGCCAGCAGCTGGAGGGGGCGCGGGTCTAATGAAAAACTGTTTTTT. This translates into CASSWRGRGSNEKLFF.

The chain recombines TRBV27 with TRBJ1-6; TRBD1 matches at 9 bases. The junction had 7 bases not matched to a gene; V was cut back by 7 bases and J by 9 bases. The CDR3 is made up of 14 amino acids. Per germline, CDR1 MNHEY and CDR2 SMNVEV (reference sequence). CDR3 region: CASNDPGQGSPLHF. CDR3 nucleotides: TGTGCCAGCAATGATCCGGGACAGGGTTCACCCCTCCACTTT.

The chain employs TRBV29-1 and TRBJ1-6, with a tentative D call TRBD1 (6 bases). Trimming pared 8 bases from V and 7 bases from J, leaving 18 bases between. Germline CDR1 is SQVTM and CDR2 is ANQGSEA. The CDR3 sequence is 14 residues long. CDR3 bases: TGCAGCATCTCAGGGGTCAGGGGAAATTCACCCCTCCACTTT. Protein: CSISGVRGNSPLHF.

The genes are TRBV6-6 and TRBJ2-4; tentatively, D is TRBD2 (5 bases). CDR1 is MNHNY, CDR2 SVGAGI, per germline (reference sequence). CDR3 size: 14 residues. The V end lost 6 bases, the J end lost 7 bases, and 16 bases lay between the germline ends. For the CDR3, the DNA is TGTGCCAGCAGGGGCCCTTCTAGAGGGAACATTCAGTACTTC. Translation gives CASRGPSRGNIQYF.

The chain employs TRBV6-5 and TRBJ2-5; possibly TRBD2 for D (6 bases). Germline loops: CDR1 MNHEY, CDR2 SVGAGI. The ends were cut back, 0 bases at V and 1 base at J, with 6 bases in the middle. The CDR3 loop spans 14 amino acids. As DNA, the CDR3 is TGTGCCAGCAGTTACTCGGGGGGCCAAGAGACCCAGTACTTC. Translation gives CASSYSGGQETQYF.

The chain employs TRBV9 and TRBJ2-2, with 10 bases fitting TRBD1. Losses at the gene ends were 0 bases for V and 5 bases for J; bases not matched to a gene: 7. The CDR3 runs 17 residues. The germline gives CDR1 SGDLS, CDR2 YYNGEE. The CDR3 coding sequence is TGTGCCAGCAGCGTAGCTGGGACAGGGGCAGGAACCGGGGAGCTGTTTTTT. Translated: CASSVAGTGAGTGELFF.

This clone has only a few counts. V usage is TRBV6-5 and J usage is TRBJ1-1, with 7 bases identical to TRBD1. The trim removed 5 bases at V and 7 bases at J, leaving 7 bases unmatched. Germline-derived CDR1 and CDR2 are MNHEY and SVGAGI. The CDR3 has 13 residues. CDR3 loop: CASSRQGRYEAFF. In DNA, the CDR3 is TGTGCCAGCAGTCGACAGGGAAGATATGAAGCTTTCTTT.

This rearrangement joins TRBV5-1 to TRBJ2-1; weak D call: TRBD1 (6 bases). Trimming shortened V by 1 base and J by 7 bases, and 15 bases separated the two germline ends. This CDR3 is built from 15 residues. From germline, CDR1 is SGHRS and CDR2 YFSETQ. Written as DNA, the CDR3 is TGCGCCAGCAGCTTGTACCAGGGGCCGGGGAATGAGCAGTTCTTC. Amino acid sequence: CASSLYQGPGNEQFF. The full variable domain, its missing parts supplied by reference TRBV5-1 and TRBJ2-1, is KAGVTQTPRYLIKTRGQQVTLSCSPISGHRSVSWYQQTPGQGLQFLFEYFSETQRNKGNFPGRFSGRQFSNSRSEMNVSTLELGDSALYLCASSLYQGPGNEQFFGPGTRLTVL.

CDR3 nucleotide sequence: TGTGCCAGTAGTTCGGGCGCAGGGAGCAATCAGCCCCAGCATTTT. This sequence encodes CASSSGAGSNQPQHF. The chain couples TRBV19 to TRBJ1-5; TRBD1 might be the D (5 bases). CDR1 is LNHDA and CDR2 is SQIVND in the germline V gene (reference sequence). This CDR3 comprises 15 residues. V was pared by 5 bases and J by 1 base, with 12 bases between.

This sequence joins TRBV5-8 and TRBJ2-1; D is perhaps TRBD2 (6 bases). There are 15 residues in the CDR3. The germline gives CDR1 SGHTS, CDR2 YDEGEE. With 4 bases removed from V and 1 base from J, the gap between germline ends came to 12 bases. This CDR3 reads CASSRVGGSYNEQFF. The CDR3 DNA reads as TGTGCCAGCAGCCGCGTGGGGGGTTCCTACAATGAGCAGTTCTTC.

This rearrangement joins TRBV18 to TRBJ2-3; 12 positions agree with TRBD1. The CDR3 has 18 amino acids. The ends lost 1 base at V and 4 bases at J; junction bases unmatched: 9. Germline V gene data show CDR1 as KGHSH and CDR2 as LQKENI. CDR3 region: CASSPQRTGTGGADTQYF. The CDR3 coding sequence is TGTGCCAGCTCACCACAGAGAACCGGGACAGGGGGCGCAGATACGCAGTATTTT.

The count of this clone is one. V is TRBV4-1 and J is TRBJ2-7; perhaps TRBD1 as D (6 bases). Germline CDR1 and CDR2: MGHRA and YSYEKL. This CDR3 is 13 amino acids long. The V gene lost 6 bases and the J gene lost 4 bases, with 13 bases spanning the gap. The CDR3 DNA sequence: TGCGCCAGCAGTCCCGGCGACAGGTACGAGCAGTACTTC. This gives the protein CASSPGDRYEQYF.

The chain combines TRBV5-4 with TRBJ2-1; 11 bases line up with TRBD2. Germline assignment: CDR1 SGHNT and CDR2 YYREEE (reference sequence). CDR3 length: 15 residues. V lost 5 bases, J lost 6 bases, and 7 bases stayed unmatched. The CDR3 reads CASSPGLAVFNEQFF. Written as DNA, the CDR3 is TGTGCCAGCAGTCCGGGACTAGCGGTATTCAATGAGCAGTTCTTC.

The gene calls are TRBV5-1 and TRBJ2-5, with TRBD2 identical over 11 bases. V dropped 4 bases and J dropped 2; count of bases not matched to a gene: 7. Germline V CDR1 and CDR2: SGHRS, YFSETQ. The CDR3 has 16 amino acids. As DNA, the CDR3 is TGCGCCAGCAGCCGGGGACTAGCGGTCTTACAAGAGACCCAGTACTTC. Translating gives CASSRGLAVLQETQYF.